A single sample is the source of the 27 T cell receptor beta chains below, sequenced in a study of beta chain features in type 1 diabetes (dated by TCRdb to 2017 to 2018). The library was obtained by the immunoSEQ multiplex PCR assay. The entire amount of isolated RNA was reverse transcribed using the High Capacity cDNA Reverse Transcription Kit, so the sequenced TCRB transcripts were expressed ones. TCRdb's version of the immuneACCESS table is confined to in-frame rearrangements and falls short of the full clone set. An unresolved V gene accounts for under half of the shortfall where checked; the remainder is of unknown origin. Recorded for this sample are fewer than 25,000 clones; more than 60% of them occurred a single time. The ten largest clones represent roughly 2% of the sample. Sequencing used Tregs from blood. What this sample's cell subset or site label stands for: regulatory CD4+ T cells. The receptors originated from a woman in her thirties or forties in good health.

This clone was counted once. This chain uses TRBV9 with TRBJ2-1; D perhaps matches TRBD2 (7 bases). V lost 4 bases and J 8 bases, leaving 19 bases between the germline ends. There are 15 residues in the CDR3. Germline V gene data show CDR1 as SGDLS and CDR2 as YYNGEE. The CDR3 loop is CASSPRGGTLYEQFF. DNA for the CDR3: TGTGCCAGCAGCCCTAGGGGGGGGACCCTTTATGAGCAGTTCTTC.

The chain carries TRBV7-9 and TRBJ1-2; TRBD1 matches 7 bases. Germline-derived CDR1 and CDR2 are SEHNR and FQNEAQ (reference sequence). The CDR3 extends over 13 amino acids. Trimming removed 5 bases from V and 3 bases from J; junction bases left unmatched: 3. The CDR3 DNA is TGTGCCAGCAGCCCCCAGGGGGACTATGGCTACACCTTC. This encodes CASSPQGDYGYTF.

This clone was seen just once. The genes are TRBV7-2 and TRBJ2-5; D is possibly TRBD1 (6 bases). The CDR3 covers 15 residues. The V end was cut by 3 bases, the J end by 0 bases, with 11 bases between. The germline CDR1 and CDR2 sequences are SGHTA and FQGNSA. The chain's CDR3 is CASSFRGGNQETQYF. CDR3 sequence (DNA): TGTGCCAGCAGCTTCCGAGGGGGAAACCAAGAGACCCAGTACTTC.

This clone appeared a few times. This chain uses TRBV6-5 with TRBJ2-7, with unresolved D. Deletions cut 0 bases from V and 1 base from J, with 4 bases between. The CDR3 runs 13 residues. CDR1 and CDR2 (germline): MNHEY, SVGAGI. DNA of the CDR3: TGTGCCAGCAGTTACTCGTATTCCTACGAGCAGTACTTC. It specifies CASSYSYSYEQYF.

The chain is built from TRBV4-1 and TRBJ2-7; 14 bases are shared with TRBD2. This CDR3 is built from 19 residues. V dropped 3 bases and J dropped 0; count of bases not matched to a gene: 10. The V gene's germline CDR1 is MGHRA and CDR2 YSYEKL. The CDR3 is CASSHLGLAGGLSSYEQYF. The DNA for the CDR3 is TGCGCCAGCAGCCACCTCGGACTAGCGGGGGGCTTAAGCTCCTACGAGCAGTACTTC.

The chain couples TRBV5-1 to TRBJ2-1; the match to TRBD2 covers 16 bases. The germline gives CDR1 SGHRS, CDR2 YFSETQ. J gave up 6 bases and V 3 bases, and 9 bases lay outside the gene matches. The CDR3 has 18 amino acids. The CDR3 region is CASSWAPGLAGGRNEQFF. CDR3 bases: TGCGCCAGCAGCTGGGCCCCGGGACTAGCGGGGGGGCGCAATGAGCAGTTCTTC.

The V call is TRBV25-1, the J call TRBJ2-7, with a weak D call TRBD2 (6 bases). This CDR3 is 14 amino acids long. Trimming cost V 3 bases and J 5 bases, with 14 bases left between them. Germline values: CDR1 MGHDK, CDR2 SYGVNS. The CDR3 spells CASSETRDFNEQYF. The CDR3 DNA reads TGTGCCAGCAGTGAGACTAGGGATTTCAACGAGCAGTACTTC.

In the case of this clone: Compared with germline, one end of the junction differs, possibly owing to a read error. This chain connects TRBV5-1 to TRBJ1-1; TRBD1 agrees at 8 bases. The germline gives CDR1 SGHRS, CDR2 YFSETQ. The CDR3 totals 17 residues. Written as DNA, the CDR3 is TGCACCAGCAGTTCGACCTCAGGGGGCGTTAGAAAATCTGAAGCTTTCTTT. Translated, it gives CTSSSTSGGVRKSEAFF.

This chain links TRBV27 with TRBJ2-1, with 8 nucleotides matching TRBD2. CDR3 size: 17 residues. Trimming cost V 6 bases and J 3 bases; bases outside gene matches: 13. Germline CDR1 is MNHEY and CDR2 is SMNVEV (reference sequence). The CDR3 region is CASRGRSGARVYNEQFF. CDR3 nucleotides: TGTGCCAGCAGGGGACGTAGCGGGGCCAGGGTCTACAATGAGCAGTTCTTC.

The J gene is TRBJ1-4, the V gene TRBV18, with 9 bases aligning to TRBD1. The CDR3 has 14 amino acids. Germline V gene sequence: CDR1 KGHSH, CDR2 LQKENI. With 5 bases clipped from V and 8 bases from J, the junction kept 6 bases outside the gene matches. In DNA, the CDR3 is TGTGCCAGCTCAGCAGGCACAGGGGGCGAAAAACTGTTTTTT. Its translation is CASSAGTGGEKLFF.

The chain carries TRBV5-6 and TRBJ2-3, with 8 nucleotides matching TRBD2. V lost 2 bases, J lost 7 bases, and 9 bases stayed unmatched. The CDR3 has 15 amino acids. The V gene's germline CDR1 is SGHDT and CDR2 YYEEEE. The CDR3 DNA is TGTGCCAGCAGCTTTACGGGGGGGCTTGTTAATACGCAGTATTTT. Translated, it gives CASSFTGGLVNTQYF.

This chain connects TRBV10-3 to TRBJ2-7; 8 nucleotides line up with TRBD2. Per germline, CDR1 ENHRY and CDR2 SYGVKD. This CDR3 spans 16 amino acids. V lost 4 bases, J lost 0 bases, and 8 bases stayed unmatched. CDR3 coding DNA: TGTGCCATCAGTGGGTTTCGAGCGGGGGACTCCTACGAGCAGTACTTC. This encodes CAISGFRAGDSYEQYF.

In its sample, this clone was seen a few times. V gene TRBV10-3 combines with J gene TRBJ1-1, with D maybe TRBD1 (5 bases). This CDR3 is 12 amino acids long. CDR1 ENHRY and CDR2 SYGVKD come from the germline V gene. Trimming took off 6 bases at V and 4 bases at J, with 9 bases between the two ends. The chain's CDR3 is CAIRNQGTEAFF. The CDR3 region has the DNA TGTGCCATCAGGAATCAGGGCACTGAAGCTTTCTTT.

The chain recombines TRBV6-5 with TRBJ2-1; D is perhaps TRBD2 (5 bases). Germline V gene lookup returns CDR1 MNHEY and CDR2 SVGAGI. Trimming removed 5 bases from V and 4 bases from J, with 15 bases in between. The CDR3 has 15 amino acids. This CDR3 reads CASSPLNPGYNEQFF. The CDR3 DNA reads as TGTGCCAGCAGTCCCCTAAACCCGGGGTACAATGAGCAGTTCTTC.

This CDR3 is CASSLSAGLNEQYF. The CDR3 DNA reads as TGTGCCAGCAGCTTGTCCGCAGGGTTAAACGAGCAGTACTTC. The chain employs TRBV5-4 and TRBJ2-7; TRBD1 is a possible D gene (5 bases). V was shortened by 1 base and J by 5 bases, with 13 bases between the two germline ends. The CDR3 covers 14 residues. The V gene's germline CDR1 is SGHNT and CDR2 YYREEE (reference sequence).

There are a few counts of this clone. J is TRBJ2-4 and V is TRBV5-4; D is possibly TRBD1 (5 bases). The ends were cut back, 0 bases at V and 5 bases at J, with 6 bases in the middle. Germline CDR1 SGHNT, CDR2 YYREEE (reference sequence). The CDR3 length is 13 residues. The CDR3 DNA follows: TGTGCCAGCAGCTTGGGACAGCAAAACATTCAGTACTTC. Its protein product is CASSLGQQNIQYF.

V and J are TRBV18 and TRBJ1-2; no clear D gene. Germline V gene sequence: CDR1 KGHSH, CDR2 LQKENI. V was pared by 3 bases and J by 7 bases, with 12 bases between. The CDR3 length is 13 residues. CDR3 coding DNA: TGTGCCAGCTCACCCGCGTCAGGTCTTGGCTACACCTTC. Its protein product is CASSPASGLGYTF.

There are a few counts of this clone. This chain connects TRBV13 to TRBJ2-1; TRBD2 aligns across 9 bases. The CDR3 sequence is 15 residues long. Losses at the gene ends were 5 bases for V and 8 bases for J; bases not matched to a gene: 10. Germline V gene lookup returns CDR1 PRHDT and CDR2 FYEKMQ (reference sequence). CDR3 protein: CASSLPRGGADEQFF. CDR3 nucleotide sequence: TGTGCCAGCAGCCTCCCGCGCGGGGGGGCGGATGAGCAGTTCTTC.

The rearrangement links TRBV19 to TRBJ2-7; 10 bases match TRBD2. The trim removed 0 bases at V and 2 bases at J, leaving 1 base unmatched. Looked up from germline, CDR1 is LNHDA and CDR2 is SQIVND (reference sequence). There are 15 residues in the CDR3. In DNA, the CDR3 is TGTGCCAGTAGTATAGACAGCGGGGGGGCCTACGAGCAGTACTTC. Protein: CASSIDSGGAYEQYF.

The V and J genes are TRBV5-1 and TRBJ2-3; perhaps TRBD2 as D (5 bases). Trimming removed 2 bases from V and 1 base from J, with 8 bases in between. The CDR3 totals 14 residues. Germline V CDR1 and CDR2: SGHRS, YFSETQ. CDR3 nucleotides: TGCGCCAGCAGCTTCGGAGGCCGCACAGATACGCAGTATTTT. This sequence encodes CASSFGGRTDTQYF.

This clone was seen more than once but under ten times. This chain uses TRBV29-1 with TRBJ2-1; 14 bases line up with TRBD2. From germline, CDR1 is SQVTM and CDR2 ANQGSEA. J was trimmed by 9 bases and V by 6 bases; bases with no gene match: 4. The CDR3 is 13 amino acids. This CDR3 reads CSVTSGGDGEQFF. CDR3 nucleotides: TGCAGCGTGACTAGCGGGGGGGACGGTGAGCAGTTCTTC.

V is TRBV19 and J is TRBJ2-5; 11 bases are shared with TRBD2. The J call may be faulty, since TRBJ2-7 better matches the DNA end. Germline CDR1 and CDR2: LNHDA and SQIVND (reference sequence). The CDR3 extends over 15 amino acids. The CDR3 protein is CASSERTSGFYEQYF. CDR3 nucleotides: TGTGCCAGTAGTGAAAGGACTAGCGGGTTCTACGAGCAGTACTTC.

The chain combines TRBV5-1 with TRBJ2-7; 10 bases fit TRBD1. V shed 3 bases and J 3 bases; nucleotides not matched to a gene: 9. CDR1 SGHRS and CDR2 YFSETQ come from the germline V gene. The CDR3 has 16 residues. In nucleotides, the CDR3 is TGCGCCAGCAGCTCCACGACGGGACAGGGGTTCTACGAGCAGTACTTC. Translated: CASSSTTGQGFYEQYF.

CDR3 region: CASSPQESGGYTF. The CDR3 nucleotides are TGTGCCAGCAGTCCCCAGGAGAGCGGGGGCTACACCTTC. This chain uses TRBV6-5 with TRBJ1-2, with D unclear. Trimming cost V 5 bases and J 8 bases, with 15 bases left between them. This CDR3 region has 13 residues. Germline CDR1 is MNHEY and CDR2 is SVGAGI.

The V and J genes are TRBV7-2 and TRBJ2-1; D may be TRBD2 (5 bases). The germline CDR1 and CDR2 sequences are SGHTA and FQGNSA. With 5 bases removed from V and 10 bases from J, the gap between germline ends came to 12 bases. The CDR3 covers 12 residues. CDR3 residues: CASSITRPEQFF. The CDR3 DNA follows: TGTGCCAGCAGCATTACTAGACCCGAGCAGTTCTTC.

In its sample, this clone is large (0.1 to 1%). This chain joins TRBV10-3 and TRBJ2-7; tentative D call: TRBD1 (6 bases). V lost 6 bases and J lost 6, with 18 bases in between. Germline-derived CDR1 and CDR2 are ENHRY and SYGVKD. The length of the CDR3 is 14 residues. Here the CDR3 reads CAIRRTESSGEQYF. The DNA of the CDR3 is TGTGCCATCAGGCGGACAGAGTCCTCAGGCGAGCAGTACTTC.

V is TRBV4-3 and J is TRBJ2-1, with 8 bases lining up with TRBD2. After removal of 4 bases from V and 2 bases from J, the junction contained 10 bases not matched to a gene. Germline CDR1 and CDR2: LGHNA and YSLEER. The CDR3 spans 17 residues. The CDR3 DNA follows: TGCGCCAGCAGCCCAGGGCCAGCGGGGGAGACCTACAATGAGCAGTTCTTC. As protein: CASSPGPAGETYNEQFF.